This T cell receptor (beta chain) stems from a study of blood T cell repertoires in COVID-19. The data were produced by immunoSEQ multiplex PCR, yet TCRdb's version contains in-frame clones alone and is incomplete. The sample includes roughly 80,000 clones, roughly four fifths seen only once; the top ten take 7% to 9.5%. Germline V CDR1 and CDR2: MNHEY, SVGAGI. Trimming at V came to 6 bases and at J to 4 bases, leaving 4 bases not matched to a gene. The CDR3 sequence is 13 residues long. The sample was peripheral blood. The receptor comes from a human donor in a cohort sampled during active COVID-19. The chain employs TRBV6-5 and TRBJ1-1; TRBD1 matches at 8 bases. The CDR3 coding sequence is TGTGCCAGCAGGCACAGGGGGGGCACTGAAGCTTTCTTT. Its translation is CASRHRGGTEAFF.